Below, 23 T cell receptor beta chains from the same sample are listed, as sequenced in a study of cytomegalovirus exposure and HLA in healthy donors. PCR was performed using 60 Vbeta and 13 Jbeta primers. This table comes from immunoSEQ multiplex PCR, and its TCRdb copy is limited to in-frame clones, with some not included. The sample includes around 120,000 clones, around 72% of them seen just once. The material sequenced was PBMCs. All receptors come from a woman aged 45-65 years in good health and CMV-seropositive.

V gene TRBV9 combines with J gene TRBJ2-5; 8 bases fit TRBD2. With 1 base clipped from V and 1 base from J, the junction kept 6 bases outside the gene matches. From germline, CDR1 is SGDLS and CDR2 YYNGEE. This CDR3 has 16 amino acids. DNA of the CDR3: TGTGCCAGCAGCGTACGGGGTAGCGGGGTCCAAGAGACCCAGTACTTC. Residues: CASSVRGSGVQETQYF.

This clone was picked up a small number of times. This chain connects TRBV7-9 to TRBJ1-3; D is ambiguous. The V end was cut by 6 bases, the J end by 1 base, with 10 bases between. Germline CDR1 reads SEHNR; CDR2 reads FQNEAQ (reference sequence). The CDR3 totals 14 residues. CDR3 nucleotides: TGTGCCAGCAGGCTAGCCACTTCTGGAAACACCATATATTTT. Its translation is CASRLATSGNTIYF. The variable domain in full, with the rest retrieved from reference TRBV7-9 and TRBJ1-3, is DTGVSQNPRHKITKRGQNVTFRCDPISEHNRLYWYRQTLGQGPEFLTYFQNEAQLEKSRLLSDRFSAERPKGSFSTLEIQRTEQGDSAMYLCASRLATSGNTIYFGEGSWLTVV.

V and J are TRBV30 and TRBJ1-5; D possibly corresponds to TRBD1 (6 bases). V was pared by 2 bases and J by 5 bases, with 10 bases between. Germline CDR1 reads GTSNPN; CDR2 reads SVGIG (reference sequence). This CDR3 is 13 amino acids long. CDR3 residues: CAWSSRGDQPQHF. The CDR3 DNA is TGTGCCTGGAGTTCCAGGGGAGATCAGCCCCAGCATTTT. Full variable domain (rest looked up from reference TRBV30 and TRBJ1-5): SQTIHQWPATLVQPVGSPLSLECTVEGTSNPNLYWYRQAAGRGLQLLFYSVGIGQISSEVPQNLSASRPQDRQFILSSKKLLLSDSGFYLCAWSSRGDQPQHFGDGTRLSIL.

This chain links TRBV5-8 with TRBJ2-1, with unresolved D. The CDR3 length is 12 residues. With 5 bases removed from V and 5 bases from J, the gap between germline ends came to 8 bases. Germline CDR1 SGHTS, CDR2 YDEGEE. Written as DNA, the CDR3 is TGTGCCAGCAGTTACTATGACAATGAGCAGTTCTTC. Translating it yields CASSYYDNEQFF. The full variable domain, completed using reference TRBV5-8 and TRBJ2-1, is EAGVTQSPTHLIKTRGQQATLRCSPISGHTSVYWYQQALGLGLQFLLWYDEGEERNRGNFPPRFSGRQFPNYSSELNVNALELEDSALYLCASSYYDNEQFFGPGTRLTVL.

The V gene is TRBV18, the J gene TRBJ2-2, with 8 bases fitting TRBD2. The CDR3 totals 16 residues. Germline lookup yields CDR1 KGHSH and CDR2 LQKENI. V shed 0 bases, J shed 7 bases, and the junction held 7 bases outside the gene matches. Here the CDR3 DNA reads TGTGCCAGCTCACCACCTGGGACTAGGAGTCACGGGGAGCTGTTTTTT. It translates to CASSPPGTRSHGELFF. Filled out from reference TRBV18 and TRBJ2-2, the complete variable domain reads NAGVMQNPRHLVRRRGQEARLRCSPMKGHSHVYWYRQLPEEGLKFMVYLQKENIIDESGMPKERFSAEFPKEGPSILRIQQVVRGDSAAYFCASSPPGTRSHGELFFGEGSRLTVL.

This chain links TRBV6-1 with TRBJ2-2; perhaps TRBD2 as D (5 bases). The germline V and J ends were trimmed by 5 bases and 2 bases, with 12 bases remaining between them. The germline gives CDR1 MNHNS, CDR2 SASEGT. This CDR3 is 15 amino acids long. The CDR3 DNA follows: TGTGCCAGCAGTAAGACCGGGATTAACACCGGGGAGCTGTTTTTT. This sequence encodes CASSKTGINTGELFF.

This rearrangement joins TRBV27 to TRBJ2-1; 15 bases align to TRBD2. Trimming cost V 10 bases and J 1 base; bases outside gene matches: 5. Per germline, CDR1 MNHEY and CDR2 SMNVEV (reference sequence). CDR3 length: 16 amino acids. DNA of the CDR3: TGTGCCACCGGGACTAGCGGGAGGAGTTCCTACAATGAGCAGTTCTTC. Protein sequence: CATGTSGRSSYNEQFF.

The V call is TRBV6-5, the J call TRBJ2-7, with 9 positions matching TRBD2. Germline assignment: CDR1 MNHEY and CDR2 SVGAGI. V was pared by 5 bases and J by 0 bases, with 5 bases of the junction left unmatched. The CDR3 extends over 15 amino acids. This CDR3 reads CASSRTSASSYEQYF. The CDR3 region has the DNA TGTGCCAGCAGTCGGACTAGCGCGAGCTCCTACGAGCAGTACTTC.

This clone has a single count. The rearrangement links TRBV5-4 to TRBJ2-5, with a tentative D call TRBD2 (5 bases). CDR3 length: 14 amino acids. Per the germline V gene, CDR1 is SGHNT and CDR2 is YYREEE (reference sequence). V shed 2 bases and J shed 1 base, with 9 bases lying between them. CDR3 coding DNA: TGTGCCAGCAGCTTCTCGGGGATCCAAGAGACCCAGTACTTC. It is translated as CASSFSGIQETQYF. The entire variable domain, with the rest obtained from reference TRBV5-4 and TRBJ2-5, is as follows: ETGVTQSPTHLIKTRGQQVTLRCSSQSGHNTVSWYQQALGQGPQFIFQYYREEENGRGNFPPRFSGLQFPNYSSELNVNALELDDSALYLCASSFSGIQETQYFGPGTRLLVL.

In its sample, this clone was seen a few times. V is TRBV27 and J is TRBJ1-2, with D perhaps matching TRBD1 (5 bases). This CDR3 has 13 amino acids. Trimming left V 6 bases short and J 4 bases short, with 12 bases between. CDR1 is MNHEY and CDR2 is SMNVEV in the germline V gene (reference sequence). Written as DNA, the CDR3 is TGTGCCAGCAGACCACAGGTTTCCTATGGCTACACCTTC. This sequence encodes CASRPQVSYGYTF.

CDR3 in amino acids: CASSYWGAQETQYF. In DNA form, the CDR3 reads TGTGCCAGCAGTTACTGGGGCGCCCAAGAGACCCAGTACTTC. V gene TRBV6-5 combines with J gene TRBJ2-5; weak D call: TRBD1 (5 bases). Germline values: CDR1 MNHEY, CDR2 SVGAGI. V was cut by 1 base and J by 1 base, with 7 bases left in between. The CDR3 sequence is 14 residues long.

The chain has TRBV4-1 and TRBJ2-1; TRBD1 matches 12 bases. Trimming removed 5 bases from V and 9 bases from J; junction bases left unmatched: 8. The germline V gene encodes CDR1 MGHRA and CDR2 YSYEKL. CDR3 length equals 15 residues. The CDR3 here is CASSWPGQGAGEQFF. The CDR3 coding sequence is TGCGCCAGCAGCTGGCCGGGACAGGGGGCGGGTGAGCAGTTCTTC.

V gene TRBV2 combines with J gene TRBJ2-7, with 11 bases aligning to TRBD2. The junction had 11 bases not matched to a gene; V was cut back by 6 bases and J by 7 bases. CDR3 length: 15 residues. The V gene's germline CDR1 is SNHLY and CDR2 FYNNEI. The CDR3 spells CASRPLAGDPGEQYF. The CDR3 nucleotides read TGTGCCAGCAGACCACTAGCGGGAGATCCAGGGGAGCAGTACTTC.

The chain joins TRBV7-2 to TRBJ1-2; 7 nucleotides line up with TRBD1. The germline gives CDR1 SGHTA, CDR2 FQGNSA. The CDR3 is 15 amino acids. After removal of 5 bases from V and 0 bases from J, the junction contained 6 bases not matched to a gene. CDR3 coding DNA: TGTGCCAGCAGCCCAGGACAGGCCCCTAACTATGGCTACACCTTC. This translates into CASSPGQAPNYGYTF.

This clone was counted a single time. The rearrangement uses TRBV30 and TRBJ2-2, with D possibly being TRBD2 (6 bases). The CDR3 is 15 amino acids. V dropped 0 bases and J dropped 3 bases, with 11 bases sitting between them. Germline CDR1 and CDR2: GTSNPN and SVGIG (reference sequence). The CDR3 loop is CAWSVPGRDTGELFF. The DNA for the CDR3 is TGTGCCTGGAGTGTACCCGGGAGAGACACCGGGGAGCTGTTTTTT.

V is TRBV5-3 and J is TRBJ1-4; unclear D gene. TRBV5-3 is labeled an ORF, and its function is uncertain. Trimming took off 3 bases at V and 0 bases at J, with 18 bases between the two ends. CDR3 length: 18 amino acids. Written as DNA, the CDR3 is TGTGCCAGAAGCTCAAAATGGCCGCCGAGGCCAACTAATGAAAAACTGTTTTTT. The encoded protein is CARSSKWPPRPTNEKLFF.

Only a few counts were recorded for this clone. The chain carries TRBV30 and TRBJ1-2; 9 bases fit TRBD1. This CDR3 is built from 14 residues. CDR1 GTSNPN and CDR2 SVGIG come from the germline V gene (reference sequence). Trimming cost V 1 base and J 4 bases; bases outside gene matches: 4. The CDR3 DNA is TGTGCCTGGAGTGGGGACAGGGCGAGCTATGGCTACACCTTC. Its protein is CAWSGDRASYGYTF.

This clone occurred a few times. V and J are TRBV19 and TRBJ1-2, with D tentatively TRBD1 (6 bases). CDR3 size: 14 residues. Trimming shortened V by 4 bases and J by 5 bases, and 14 bases separated the two germline ends. The germline V gene encodes CDR1 LNHDA and CDR2 SQIVND (reference sequence). The CDR3, as DNA: TGTGCCAGTAGTAACACAGGGTATCGGTATGGCTACACCTTC. Its protein is CASSNTGYRYGYTF.

Of note for this clone: Additional DNA sequences in this sample encode the identical CDR3. V and J are TRBV9 and TRBJ2-3; 9 nucleotides align to TRBD2. Trimming cost V 1 base and J 6 bases; bases outside gene matches: 6. This CDR3 region has 15 residues. The germline V gene encodes CDR1 SGDLS and CDR2 YYNGEE. The CDR3 bases are TGTGCCAGCAGCGTATGGCGGGGGGGCGCGGATACGCAGTATTTT. Protein sequence: CASSVWRGGADTQYF. Based on the CDR3 plus reference TRBV9 and TRBJ2-3, the full variable domain is DSGVTQTPKHLITATGQRVTLRCSPRSGDLSVYWYQQSLDQGLQFLIQYYNGEERAKGNILERFSAQQFPDLHSELNLSSLELGDSALYFCASSVWRGGADTQYFGPGTRLTVL.

V is TRBV6-6 and J is TRBJ2-2, with 7 positions matching TRBD2. The CDR3 loop spans 16 amino acids. Looked up from germline, CDR1 is MNHNY and CDR2 is SVGAGI (reference sequence). V gave up 5 bases and J gave up 6 bases; unmatched junction bases: 12. In nucleotides, the CDR3 is TGTGCCAGCAGTGGGAGGACTAGTGGTACCGCCGGGGAGCTGTTTTTT. Translating it yields CASSGRTSGTAGELFF.

This clone came up once. DNA for the CDR3: TGTGCCTGGAGGGCCCCAGGGCAGGGGGGTCGCAGGCAGCCCCAGCATTTT. It yields the protein CAWRAPGQGGRRQPQHF. The rearrangement uses TRBV30 and TRBJ1-5, with 7 bases identical to TRBD1. Germline CDR1 is GTSNPN and CDR2 is SVGIG (reference sequence). J gave up 7 bases and V 3 bases, and 18 bases lay outside the gene matches. The length of the CDR3 is 17 residues.

The V call is TRBV5-1, the J call TRBJ2-1; D uncertain. V lost 1 base to trimming and J lost 7 bases, with 15 bases between them. The CDR3 contains 15 residues. Germline CDR1 and CDR2: SGHRS and YFSETQ. The CDR3 region is CASSLMPSDGNEQFF. DNA for the CDR3: TGCGCCAGCAGCTTGATGCCTAGTGATGGTAATGAGCAGTTCTTC.

The V call is TRBV4-3, the J call TRBJ2-7, with D possibly matching TRBD1 (6 bases). Deletions cut 3 bases from V and 1 base from J, with 13 bases between. The length of the CDR3 is 15 residues. Germline assignment: CDR1 LGHNA and CDR2 YSLEER. CDR3 protein: CASSQEPGDSYEQYF. The CDR3 DNA reads TGCGCCAGCAGCCAGGAACCAGGGGATTCCTACGAGCAGTACTTC.